This entry features one T cell receptor beta chain sequence. This sample stems from a study of blood T cell repertoires in COVID-19. About the research overall: Specimens from acute and convalescent COVID-19 originated in the United States, Italy and Spain. The cDNA or gDNA used as material had been derived from T cells, B-cell-depleted T cells, or PBMCs.

The length of the CDR3 is 16 residues. Germline V gene data show CDR1 as SGHTA and CDR2 as FQGNSA. The germline V and J ends were trimmed by 1 base and 4 bases, with 16 bases remaining between them. Using immunoSEQ multiplex PCR, the repertoire was profiled, and TCRdb retains in-frame clones only, with some absent. The sample lists 350,000 to 450,000 clones; around 90% were seen once. V and J are TRBV7-2 and TRBJ2-5; maybe TRBD2 (6 bases). This TCR was sampled from a human donor in a cohort sampled during active COVID-19. Sequences were obtained from peripheral blood. CDR3 protein: CASSLGSREDRETQYF. The CDR3 DNA is TGTGCCAGCAGCTTAGGATCCAGGGAGGATAGAGAGACCCAGTACTTC.